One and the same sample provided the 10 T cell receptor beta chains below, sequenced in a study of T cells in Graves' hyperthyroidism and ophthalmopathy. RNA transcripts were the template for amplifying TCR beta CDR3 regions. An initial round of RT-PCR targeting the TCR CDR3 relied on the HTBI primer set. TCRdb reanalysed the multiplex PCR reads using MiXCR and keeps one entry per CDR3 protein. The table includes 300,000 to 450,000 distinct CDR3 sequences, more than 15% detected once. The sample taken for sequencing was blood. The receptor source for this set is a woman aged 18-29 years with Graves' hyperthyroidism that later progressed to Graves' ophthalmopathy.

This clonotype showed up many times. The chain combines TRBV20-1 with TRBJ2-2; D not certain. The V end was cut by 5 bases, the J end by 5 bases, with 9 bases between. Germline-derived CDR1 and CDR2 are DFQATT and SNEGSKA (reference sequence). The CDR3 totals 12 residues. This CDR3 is CSAHLETGELFF. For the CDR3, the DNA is TGCAGTGCTCATCTAGAAACCGGGGAGCTGTTTTTT.

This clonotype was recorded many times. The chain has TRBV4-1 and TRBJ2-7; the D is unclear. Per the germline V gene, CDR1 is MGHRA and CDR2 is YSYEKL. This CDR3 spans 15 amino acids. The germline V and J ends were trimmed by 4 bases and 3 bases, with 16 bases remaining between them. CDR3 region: CASSPNPTVIYEQYF. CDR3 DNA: TGCGCCAGCAGCCCCAACCCAACCGTCATCTACGAGCAGTACTTC.

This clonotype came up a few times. CDR3 amino acids: CASSGDRDTGELFF. The CDR3 nucleotides are TGTGCCAGCAGTGGGGACAGGGACACCGGGGAGCTGTTTTTT. The V and J genes are TRBV5-8 and TRBJ2-2, with 9 bases identical to TRBD1. Per the germline V gene, CDR1 is SGHTS and CDR2 is YDEGEE. The V and J ends lost 5 bases and 3 bases, in that order; junction bases with no gene match: 2. The CDR3 runs to 14 residues.

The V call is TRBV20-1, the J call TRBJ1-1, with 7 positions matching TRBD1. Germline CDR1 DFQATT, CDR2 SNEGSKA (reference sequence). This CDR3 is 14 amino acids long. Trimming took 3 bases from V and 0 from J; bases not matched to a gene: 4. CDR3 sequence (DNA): TGCAGTGCTAGCCCGGGACAGCTGAACACTGAAGCTTTCTTT. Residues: CSASPGQLNTEAFF.

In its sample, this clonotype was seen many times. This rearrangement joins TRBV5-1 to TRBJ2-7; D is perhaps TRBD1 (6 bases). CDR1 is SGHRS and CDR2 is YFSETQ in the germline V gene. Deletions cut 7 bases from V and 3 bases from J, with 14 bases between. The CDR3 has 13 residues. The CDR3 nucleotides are TGCGCCAGCCGAAGGGACACCTACTACGAGCAGTACTTC. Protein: CASRRDTYYEQYF.

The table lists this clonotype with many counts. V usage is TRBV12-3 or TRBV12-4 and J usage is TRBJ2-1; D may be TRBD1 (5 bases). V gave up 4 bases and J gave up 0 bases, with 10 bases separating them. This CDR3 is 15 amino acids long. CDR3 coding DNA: TGTGCCAGCAGTTCAGGGTCCGGCTCCTACAATGAGCAGTTCTTC. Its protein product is CASSSGSGSYNEQFF.

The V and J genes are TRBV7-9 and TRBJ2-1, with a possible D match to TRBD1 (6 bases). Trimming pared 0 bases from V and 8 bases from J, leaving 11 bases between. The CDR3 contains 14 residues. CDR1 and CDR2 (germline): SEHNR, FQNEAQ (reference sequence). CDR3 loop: CASSLAGTRDEQFF. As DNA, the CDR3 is TGTGCCAGCAGCTTAGCGGGGACACGAGATGAGCAGTTCTTC.

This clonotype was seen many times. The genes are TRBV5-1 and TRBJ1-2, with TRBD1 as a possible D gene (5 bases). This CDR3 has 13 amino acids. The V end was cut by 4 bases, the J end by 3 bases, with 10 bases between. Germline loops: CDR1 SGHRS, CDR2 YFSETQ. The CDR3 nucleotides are TGCGCCAGCAGCATGACGGGGGACTATGGCTACACCTTC. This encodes CASSMTGDYGYTF. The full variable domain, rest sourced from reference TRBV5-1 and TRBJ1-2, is KAGVTQTPRYLIKTRGQQVTLSCSPISGHRSVSWYQQTPGQGLQFLFEYFSETQRNKGNFPGRFSGRQFSNSRSEMNVSTLELGDSALYLCASSMTGDYGYTFGSGTRLTVV.

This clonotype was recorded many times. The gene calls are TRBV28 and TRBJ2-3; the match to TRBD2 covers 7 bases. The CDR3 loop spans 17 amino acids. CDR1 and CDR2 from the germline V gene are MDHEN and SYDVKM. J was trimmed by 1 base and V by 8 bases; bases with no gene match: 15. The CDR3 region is CASLAEEKLWGTDTQYF. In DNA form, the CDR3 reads TGTGCCAGCCTAGCGGAGGAGAAGTTATGGGGCACAGATACGCAGTATTTT.

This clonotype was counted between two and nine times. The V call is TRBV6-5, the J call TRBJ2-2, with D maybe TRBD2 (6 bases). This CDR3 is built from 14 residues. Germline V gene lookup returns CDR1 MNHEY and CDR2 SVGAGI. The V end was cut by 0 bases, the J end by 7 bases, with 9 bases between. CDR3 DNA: TGTGCCAGCAGTTACTCGACCGGGAGCGGGGAGCTGTTTTTT. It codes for CASSYSTGSGELFF.